The 14 T cell receptor beta chains below were found in one sample sequenced in a study of blood T cell repertoires in COVID-19. TCRdb keeps only in-frame clones here, not all; method: immunoSEQ multiplex PCR. The sample includes 170,000 or so clones, 75% to 90% seen only once; the top ten take around 8%. The sample taken for sequencing was peripheral blood. These receptors were collected from a woman in her 70s with COVID-19, enrolled during active disease.

The gene calls are TRBV7-8 and TRBJ1-5; the D gene is possibly TRBD1 (5 bases). Germline V gives CDR1 SGHVS, CDR2 FQNEAQ. The CDR3 is made up of 18 amino acids. The V and J ends lost 2 bases and 1 base respectively, with 18 bases between them. The CDR3 region is CASSLRPLATDSNQPQHF. The CDR3, as DNA: TGTGCCAGCAGCTTAAGGCCCCTAGCGACAGACAGCAATCAGCCCCAGCATTTT.

The J gene is TRBJ2-2, the V gene TRBV3-1 (or the pseudogene TRBV3-2); D gene uncertain. Deletions cut 4 bases from V and 3 bases from J, with 6 bases between. The germline V gene has CDR1 LGHDT and CDR2 YNNKEL (reference sequence). The CDR3 is 13 residues long. DNA for the CDR3: TGTGCCAGCAGCCCCCCCGACACCGGGGAGCTGTTTTTT. It codes for CASSPPDTGELFF.

This clone appeared a few times. The CDR3 DNA reads TGTGCCAGCAGCGCGACAGGGCATAATGAAAAACTGTTTTTT. It is translated as CASSATGHNEKLFF. The chain joins TRBV9 to TRBJ1-4; TRBD1 aligns across 7 bases. The CDR3 extends over 14 amino acids. Trimming removed 3 bases from V and 4 bases from J; junction bases left unmatched: 3. CDR1 and CDR2 from the germline V gene are SGDLS and YYNGEE.

This clone was observed a single time. This chain connects TRBV27 to TRBJ1-2; TRBD1 matches at 7 bases. The CDR3 sequence is 15 residues long. After removal of 5 bases from V and 4 bases from J, the junction contained 10 bases not matched to a gene. Germline assignment: CDR1 MNHEY and CDR2 SMNVEV (reference sequence). The CDR3 nucleotides are TGTGCCAGCAGTCCCCGACAGGGCTCGGTCTATGGCTACACCTTC. Residues: CASSPRQGSVYGYTF.

Points on this clone: The DNA is omitted, as the CDR3 cannot be located on it reliably, and the CDR3 follows TCRdb's listing. This chain links TRBV7-9 with TRBJ2-1; the table's D call TRBD2 went unverified against the DNA. Germline loops: CDR1 SEHNR, CDR2 FQNEAQ (reference sequence). The length of the CDR3 is 13 amino acids, counting both ends. This CDR3 reads CASSSSGGAEQFF.

The chain couples TRBV4-2 to TRBJ2-1; 11 positions match TRBD2. The V gene end was trimmed by 0 bases and the J gene end by 8 bases; junction bases not matched to a gene: 6. The CDR3 has 16 residues. Germline CDR1 reads LGHNA; CDR2 reads YNFKEQ. CDR3 protein: CASSQDPLAGGHEQFF. Here the CDR3 DNA reads TGTGCCAGCAGCCAAGACCCCCTAGCGGGGGGCCATGAGCAGTTCTTC.

The chain couples TRBV5-4 to TRBJ1-3; possible D gene TRBD1, 5 bases. The V gene's germline CDR1 is SGHNT and CDR2 YYREEE (reference sequence). V dropped 0 bases and J dropped 0 bases, with 7 bases sitting between them. The CDR3 is 15 residues long. CDR3 residues: CASSLAGFSGNTIYF. The CDR3 nucleotides are TGTGCCAGCAGCTTGGCAGGGTTCTCTGGAAACACCATATATTTT.

J is TRBJ1-2 and V is TRBV7-2, with 7 nucleotides matching TRBD1. There are 15 residues in the CDR3. V shed 3 bases, J shed 8 bases, and the junction held 12 bases outside the gene matches. The germline CDR1 and CDR2 sequences are SGHTA and FQGNSA. The chain's CDR3 is CASSFTGTVNGGYTF. CDR3 sequence (DNA): TGTGCCAGCAGCTTTACCGGGACAGTCAATGGAGGCTACACCTTC.

This chain joins TRBV7-2 and TRBJ1-4, with a tentative D call TRBD1 (5 bases). CDR1 is SGHTA, CDR2 FQGNSA, per germline. Trimming took 5 bases from V and 0 from J, leaving 13 bases between them. CDR3 length equals 16 residues. The DNA for the CDR3 is TGTGCCAGCAGCCCGTCAGGGAGGACAACTAATGAAAAACTGTTTTTT. Translating gives CASSPSGRTTNEKLFF.

The chain recombines TRBV5-5 with TRBJ2-7, with 8 bases identical to TRBD1. Germline V lookup: CDR1 SGHKS, CDR2 YYEKEE (reference sequence). Trimming cost V 3 bases and J 5 bases; bases outside gene matches: 22. CDR3 size: 19 residues. The CDR3 region has the DNA TGTGCCAGCAGCTCAATCCGGACAGGGATTACCACCCAACCCAACGAGCAGTACTTC. Its translation is CASSSIRTGITTQPNEQYF.

The chain couples TRBV30 to TRBJ1-2; D is possibly TRBD1 (6 bases). The V end lost 2 bases, the J end lost 6 bases, and 19 bases lay between the germline ends. The CDR3 totals 15 residues. Germline CDR1 and CDR2: GTSNPN and SVGIG (reference sequence). The chain's CDR3 is CAWSISRGGKHGYTF. CDR3 bases: TGTGCCTGGAGTATTAGCAGGGGAGGGAAGCATGGCTACACCTTC.

V gene TRBV2 combines with J gene TRBJ1-1; D is perhaps TRBD1 (6 bases). The V and J ends lost 3 bases and 6 bases respectively, with 14 bases between them. The CDR3 runs 14 residues. Germline-derived CDR1 and CDR2 are SNHLY and FYNNEI. CDR3 nucleotides: TGTGCCAGCAGTGAGCAAACAGGGCGTGCTGAAGCTTTCTTT. This sequence encodes CASSEQTGRAEAFF.

The V and J genes are TRBV24-1 and TRBJ2-7, with TRBD1 matching over 7 bases. J gave up 10 bases and V 3 bases, and 20 bases lay outside the gene matches. This CDR3 spans 17 amino acids. From germline, CDR1 is KGHDR and CDR2 SFDVKD. In nucleotides, the CDR3 is TGTGCCACCAGTGATCAACCGGACAGGACACTACTACGAGCACAGTACTTC. It is translated as CATSDQPDRTLLRAQYF.

The CDR3 region has the DNA TGTGCCAGCAGCCCCGTGACAGGCCGGCAGAGATCACCCCTCCACTTT. As protein: CASSPVTGRQRSPLHF. This chain connects TRBV5-4 to TRBJ1-6; possibly TRBD1 for D (6 bases). Trimming shortened V by 4 bases and J by 10 bases, and 21 bases separated the two germline ends. The CDR3 extends over 16 amino acids. Germline V gene sequence: CDR1 SGHNT, CDR2 YYREEE (reference sequence).